These T cell receptor beta chains were read from a single sample in a study of blood T cell repertoires in COVID-19. Using immunoSEQ multiplex PCR, the repertoire was profiled, and TCRdb retains in-frame clones only, with some absent. Here the sample spans some 150,000 clones, roughly four fifths being singletons. Sequences were obtained from peripheral blood. The receptors were sampled from a woman older than 75 in a cohort sampled during active or convalescent COVID-19. Each CDR3 is given with its conserved first and last residue. The order of the fields is CDR3 length, D gene, clone size, V gene, J gene, CDR3 protein, CDR3 DNA. D genes are given only for firm matches. A clone size is listed for some rows: how often the clone was seen (once, few, many), or a class if it is expanded.

14,TRBD2,.,TRBV6-5,TRBJ2-7,CASTPRWGGNEQYF,TGTGCCAGCACTCCCAGGTGGGGGGGTAACGAGCAGTACTTC
15,TRBD1,few,TRBV7-9,TRBJ1-2,CASSPPPLDRVGYTF,TGTGCCAGCAGCCCACCACCGCTGGACAGGGTTGGCTACACCTTC
11,.,.,TRBV9,TRBJ2-1,CASSADSEQFF,TGTGCCAGCAGCGCCGACAGTGAGCAGTTCTTC
14,.,.,TRBV19,TRBJ1-1,CASSIQGSRAEAFF,TGTGCCAGTAGTATACAGGGCTCCCGGGCTGAAGCTTTCTTT
14,TRBD1,.,TRBV7-8,TRBJ1-2,CASSRGDRATGYTF,TGTGCCAGCAGCCGAGGGGACAGGGCCACTGGCTACACCTTC
15,.,.,TRBV4-1,TRBJ2-7,CASSQAAGQLYEQYF,TGCGCCAGCAGCCAAGCCGCAGGCCAGCTCTACGAGCAGTACTTC
17,.,.,TRBV7-9,TRBJ2-3,CASSSKPGYRETDTQYF,TGTGCCAGCAGCTCGAAACCGGGTTATAGAGAGACAGATACGCAGTATTTT
12,.,.,TRBV12-3/TRBV12-4,TRBJ1-1,CASSFRGAEAFF,TGTGCCAGCAGTTTCAGGGGAGCTGAAGCTTTCTTT
15,TRBD1,.,TRBV18,TRBJ2-7,CASSLAGTGAGEQYF,TGTGCCAGCTCACTAGCCGGGACAGGGGCGGGGGAGCAGTACTTC
16,TRBD2,.,TRBV27,TRBJ2-1,CASGETSGSPTNEQFF,TGTGCCAGCGGCGAGACTAGCGGGTCCCCTACTAATGAGCAGTTCTTC